This TCR beta chain was sequenced in a study of T cells in Graves' hyperthyroidism and ophthalmopathy. General observations from the study: Model-based prediction identified ophthalmopathy a median around 6.5 months prior to its onset.

About this clonotype: As yet, its antigen is unknown.

CDR1 and CDR2 (germline): SGHDT, YYEEEE. This CDR3 is 13 amino acids long. V was clipped by 3 bases and J by 6 bases, with 13 bases between them. Amplified regions were TCR beta CDR3 sequences from RNA transcripts. HTBI primers were employed in a first-round RT-PCR of the TCR CDR3. MiXCR was run by TCRdb on the multiplex PCR reads, yielding one entry per CDR3 protein. The sample has 93,000 or so distinct CDR3 sequences, 40% to 50% seen once. The sample comprised blood. The source of this sequence is a man between 40 and 49 years old with Graves' hyperthyroidism. The rearrangement links TRBV5-6 to TRBJ2-7; TRBD2 might be the D (5 bases). In DNA form, the CDR3 reads TGTGCCAGCAGCTCCGGAGGTGGTCTCGAGCAGTACTTC. Residues: CASSSGGGLEQYF. Drawing the rest from reference TRBV5-6 and TRBJ2-7, the complete variable domain is DAGVTQSPTHLIKTRGQQVTLRCSPKSGHDTVSWYQQALGQGPQFIFQYYEEEERQRGNFPDRFSGHQFPNYSSELNVNALLLGDSALYLCASSSGGGLEQYFGPGTRLTVT.